This T cell receptor (beta chain) was sequenced in a study of Ad26.COV2.S vaccination and SARS-CoV-2 variants. General study findings and limits: Quantification of TCR breadth and depth may have yielded underestimates of total T cell responses. Vaccinees reportedly had broad spike-specific CD8+ and CD4+ T cell responses.

On this clone: What it binds is not known.

Repertoires were generated with immunoSEQ multiplex PCR, while TCRdb's copy carries only in-frame clones and drops some. Among fewer than 100,000 clones listed, roughly 85% were seen once. The CDR3 runs to 15 residues. Trimming at V came to 3 bases and at J to 1 base, leaving 4 bases not matched to a gene. The germline V gene has CDR1 SGHRS and CDR2 YFSETQ. The rearrangement joins TRBV5-1 to TRBJ2-3, with 8 bases fitting TRBD1. The TCR was taken from a human donor who had recovered from COVID-19. The source was peripheral blood, collected after recovery from COVID-19. CDR3 bases: TGCGCCAGCAGCTCCGACAGGGGCGGCACAGATACGCAGTATTTT. It yields the protein CASSSDRGGTDTQYF.